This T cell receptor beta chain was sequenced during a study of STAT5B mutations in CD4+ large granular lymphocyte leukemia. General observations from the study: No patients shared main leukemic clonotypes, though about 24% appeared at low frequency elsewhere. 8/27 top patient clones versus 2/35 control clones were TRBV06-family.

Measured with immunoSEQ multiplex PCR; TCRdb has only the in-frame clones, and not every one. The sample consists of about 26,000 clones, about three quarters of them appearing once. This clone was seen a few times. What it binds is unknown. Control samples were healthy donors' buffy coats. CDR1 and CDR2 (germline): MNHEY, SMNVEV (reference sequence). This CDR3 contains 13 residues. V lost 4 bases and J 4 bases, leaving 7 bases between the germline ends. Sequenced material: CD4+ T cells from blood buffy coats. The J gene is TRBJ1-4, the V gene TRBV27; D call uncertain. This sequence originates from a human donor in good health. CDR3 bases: TGTGCCAGCAGTTCCAACATTAATGAAAAACTGTTTTTT. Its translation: CASSSNINEKLFF.